This T cell receptor beta chain was sequenced for a study of spatial heterogeneity in lung cancer. The CDR3 totals 14 residues. Germline V gene lookup returns CDR1 KGHDR and CDR2 SFDVKD. Trimming removed 7 bases from V and 7 bases from J, with 18 bases in between. Whole-study findings and limits: The study found ubiquitous expanded tumor TCRs in blood more at resection than follow-up.

Specified time point: blood at routine non-recurrence follow-up after resection. Whole RNA, isolated from tumor, nontumor lung or frozen PBMC, was sequenced without prior sorting. This clonotype was observed many times. The antigen is unknown. TCRdb processed the 5' RACE reads anew with MiXCR; each CDR3 protein has one entry. In the table there are about 16,000 distinct CDR3 sequences, 5.5% to 7% of which are singletons. The specimen comprised PBMCs, sampled at follow-up. This receptor was taken from a male donor with early-stage non-small cell lung cancer. This rearrangement joins TRBV24-1 to TRBJ1-1; D may be TRBD1 (5 bases). In DNA form, the CDR3 reads TGTGCCACCAGGGGGTCGGGGCCTGGGGGTGAAGCTTTCTTT. It is translated as CATRGSGPGGEAFF.